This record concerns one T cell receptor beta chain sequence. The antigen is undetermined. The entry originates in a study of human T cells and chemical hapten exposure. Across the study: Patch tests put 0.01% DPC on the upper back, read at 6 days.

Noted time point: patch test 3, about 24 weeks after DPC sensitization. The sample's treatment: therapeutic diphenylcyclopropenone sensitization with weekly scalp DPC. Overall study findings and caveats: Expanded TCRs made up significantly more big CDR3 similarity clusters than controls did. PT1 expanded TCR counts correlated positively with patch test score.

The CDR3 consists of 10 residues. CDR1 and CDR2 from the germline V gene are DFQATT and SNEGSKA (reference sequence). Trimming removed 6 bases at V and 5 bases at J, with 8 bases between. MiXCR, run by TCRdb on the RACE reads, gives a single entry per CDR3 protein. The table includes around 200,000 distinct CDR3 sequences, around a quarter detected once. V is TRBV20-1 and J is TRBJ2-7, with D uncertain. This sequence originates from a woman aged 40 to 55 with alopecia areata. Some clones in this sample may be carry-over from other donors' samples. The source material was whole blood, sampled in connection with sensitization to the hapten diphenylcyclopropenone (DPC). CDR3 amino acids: CSARNDEQYF. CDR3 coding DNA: TGCAGTGCCAGAAATGACGAGCAGTACTTC.